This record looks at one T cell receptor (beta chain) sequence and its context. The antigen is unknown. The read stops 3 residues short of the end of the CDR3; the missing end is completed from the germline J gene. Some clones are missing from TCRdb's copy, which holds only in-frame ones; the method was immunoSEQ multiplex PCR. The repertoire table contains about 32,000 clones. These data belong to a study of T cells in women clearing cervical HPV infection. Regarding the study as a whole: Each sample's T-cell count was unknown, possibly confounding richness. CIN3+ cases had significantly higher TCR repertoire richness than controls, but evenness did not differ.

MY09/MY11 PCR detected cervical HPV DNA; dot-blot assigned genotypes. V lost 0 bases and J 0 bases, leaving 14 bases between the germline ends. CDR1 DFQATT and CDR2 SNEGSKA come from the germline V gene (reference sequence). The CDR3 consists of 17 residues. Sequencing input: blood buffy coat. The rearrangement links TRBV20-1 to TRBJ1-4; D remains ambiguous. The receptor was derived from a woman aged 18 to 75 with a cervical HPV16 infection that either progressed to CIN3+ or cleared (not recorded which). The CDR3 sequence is CSAREEGPLATNEKLFF. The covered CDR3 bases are TGCAGTGCTAGAGAGGAGGGTCCCCTTGCAACTAATGAAAAA.